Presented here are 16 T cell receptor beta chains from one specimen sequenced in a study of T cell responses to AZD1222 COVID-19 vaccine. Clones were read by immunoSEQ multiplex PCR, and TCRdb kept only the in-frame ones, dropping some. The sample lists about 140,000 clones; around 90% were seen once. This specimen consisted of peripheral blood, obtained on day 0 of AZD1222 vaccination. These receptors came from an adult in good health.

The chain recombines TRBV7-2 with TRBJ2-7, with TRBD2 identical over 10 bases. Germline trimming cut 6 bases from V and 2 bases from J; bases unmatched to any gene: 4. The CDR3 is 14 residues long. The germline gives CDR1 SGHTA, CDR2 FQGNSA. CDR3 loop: CASSRTSGTYEQYF. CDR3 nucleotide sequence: TGTGCCAGCAGTCGGACTAGCGGAACCTACGAGCAGTACTTC.

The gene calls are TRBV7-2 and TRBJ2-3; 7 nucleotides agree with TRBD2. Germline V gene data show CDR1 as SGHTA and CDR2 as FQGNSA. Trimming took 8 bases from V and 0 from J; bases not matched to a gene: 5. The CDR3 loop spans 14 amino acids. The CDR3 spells CASWTGGSTDTQYF. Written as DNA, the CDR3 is TGTGCCAGCTGGACGGGGGGTAGCACAGATACGCAGTATTTT.

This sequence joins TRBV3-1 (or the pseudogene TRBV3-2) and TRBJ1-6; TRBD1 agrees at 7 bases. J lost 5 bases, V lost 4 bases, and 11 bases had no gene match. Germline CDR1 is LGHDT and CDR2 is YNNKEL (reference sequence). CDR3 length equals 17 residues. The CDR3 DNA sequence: TGTGCCAGCAGCCGGACCTCCGGGACAGCAAATAATTCACCCCTCCACTTT. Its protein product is CASSRTSGTANNSPLHF.

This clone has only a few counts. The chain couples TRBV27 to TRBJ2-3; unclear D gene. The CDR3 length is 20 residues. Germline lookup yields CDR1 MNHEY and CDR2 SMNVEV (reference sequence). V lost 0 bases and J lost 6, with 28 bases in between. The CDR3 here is CASSLSRLRQERLGLDTQYF. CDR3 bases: TGTGCCAGCAGTTTATCGCGGCTAAGGCAGGAACGACTCGGGTTGGATACGCAGTATTTT.

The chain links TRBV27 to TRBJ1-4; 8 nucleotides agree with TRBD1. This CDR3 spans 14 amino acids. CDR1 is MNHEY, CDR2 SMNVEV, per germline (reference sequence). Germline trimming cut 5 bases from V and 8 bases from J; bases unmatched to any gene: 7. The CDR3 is CASSPRTGWEKLFF. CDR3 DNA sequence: TGTGCCAGCAGTCCCCGGACAGGGTGGGAAAAACTGTTTTTT.

The CDR3 loop reads CASSHNRGKGTEAFF. The CDR3 nucleotides read TGCGCCAGCAGCCATAATAGGGGGAAGGGGACTGAAGCTTTCTTT. J is TRBJ1-1 and V is TRBV4-1; a weak D match, TRBD1 (6 bases). V was trimmed by 3 bases and J by 5 bases, leaving 16 bases between them. The CDR3 length is 15 residues. The germline gives CDR1 MGHRA, CDR2 YSYEKL.

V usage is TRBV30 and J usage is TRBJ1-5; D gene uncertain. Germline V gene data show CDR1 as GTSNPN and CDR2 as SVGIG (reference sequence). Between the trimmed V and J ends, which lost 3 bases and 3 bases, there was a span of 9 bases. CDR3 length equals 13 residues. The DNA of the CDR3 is TGTGCCTGGAGCATGGGTCCCAATCAGCCCCAGCATTTT. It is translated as CAWSMGPNQPQHF.

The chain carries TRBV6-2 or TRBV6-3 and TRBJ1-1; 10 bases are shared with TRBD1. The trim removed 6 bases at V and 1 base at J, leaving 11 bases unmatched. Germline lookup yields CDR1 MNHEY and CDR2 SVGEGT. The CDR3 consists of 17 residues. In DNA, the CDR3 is TGTGCCAGCAGCGCCGGGACAGGGGAATTTTGGAACACTGAAGCTTTCTTT. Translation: CASSAGTGEFWNTEAFF.

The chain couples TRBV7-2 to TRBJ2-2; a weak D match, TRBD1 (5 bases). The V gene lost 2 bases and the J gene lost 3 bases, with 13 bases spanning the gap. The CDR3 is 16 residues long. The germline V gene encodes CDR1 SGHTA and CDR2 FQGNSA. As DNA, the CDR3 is TGTGCCAGCAGCTTAAGGGGTCGGTCAGACACCGGGGAGCTGTTTTTT. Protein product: CASSLRGRSDTGELFF.

CDR3 DNA sequence: TGTGCCATCAGTGAGTCGATTGGTCAAACTAGCGGGAGACAAGAGACCCAGTACTTC. Its protein is CAISESIGQTSGRQETQYF. This chain links TRBV10-3 with TRBJ2-5; 11 bases align to TRBD2. The V gene end was trimmed by 0 bases and the J gene end by 2 bases; junction bases not matched to a gene: 11. CDR3 length: 19 amino acids. CDR1 is ENHRY and CDR2 is SYGVKD in the germline V gene.

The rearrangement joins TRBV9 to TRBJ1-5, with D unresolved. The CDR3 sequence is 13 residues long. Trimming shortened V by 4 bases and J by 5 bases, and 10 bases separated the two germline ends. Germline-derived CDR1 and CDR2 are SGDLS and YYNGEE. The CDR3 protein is CASSPTGDQPQHF. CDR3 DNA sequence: TGTGCCAGCAGCCCGACCGGAGATCAGCCCCAGCATTTT.

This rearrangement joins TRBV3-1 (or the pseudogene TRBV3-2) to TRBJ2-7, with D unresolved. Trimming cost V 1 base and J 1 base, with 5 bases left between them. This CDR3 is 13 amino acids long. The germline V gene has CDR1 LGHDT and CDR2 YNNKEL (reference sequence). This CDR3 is CASSQVLSYEQYF. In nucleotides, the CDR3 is TGTGCCAGCAGCCAAGTTCTTTCCTACGAGCAGTACTTC.

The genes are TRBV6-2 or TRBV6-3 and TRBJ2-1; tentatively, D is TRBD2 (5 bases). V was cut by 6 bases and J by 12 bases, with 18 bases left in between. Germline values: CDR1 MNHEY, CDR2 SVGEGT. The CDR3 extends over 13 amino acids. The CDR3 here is CASSLQRTLGQFF. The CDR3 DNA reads TGTGCCAGCAGCCTACAGAGGACTCTGGGGCAGTTCTTC.

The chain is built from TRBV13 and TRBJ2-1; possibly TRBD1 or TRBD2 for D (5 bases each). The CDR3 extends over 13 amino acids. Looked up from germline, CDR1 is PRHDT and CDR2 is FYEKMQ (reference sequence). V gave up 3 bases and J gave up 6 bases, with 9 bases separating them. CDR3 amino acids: CASSFAGSNEQFF. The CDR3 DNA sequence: TGTGCCAGCAGCTTTGCAGGGAGCAATGAGCAGTTCTTC.

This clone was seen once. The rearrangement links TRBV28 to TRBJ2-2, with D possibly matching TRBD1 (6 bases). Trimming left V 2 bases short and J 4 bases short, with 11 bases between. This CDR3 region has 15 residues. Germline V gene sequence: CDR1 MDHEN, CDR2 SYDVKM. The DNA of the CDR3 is TGTGCCAGCAGTTTAGGGGTCAGGGGCACCGGGGAGCTGTTTTTT. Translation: CASSLGVRGTGELFF.

The CDR3 DNA is TGTGCCAGCAGCCCAGGACAGGGTTATGGCTACACCTTC. This encodes CASSPGQGYGYTF. The chain combines TRBV7-9 with TRBJ1-2; 8 nucleotides match TRBD1. This CDR3 is 13 amino acids long. J was trimmed by 5 bases and V by 5 bases; bases with no gene match: 4. Germline lookup yields CDR1 SEHNR and CDR2 FQNEAQ (reference sequence).